A selection of T cell receptor beta chains follows, all from one sample in a study of blood T cells in healthy people across ages. One entry per CDR3 protein results from TCRdb running MiXCR on the 5' RACE reads. The sample has approximately 1.5 million distinct CDR3 sequences; 42% are singletons. The sequenced sample was blood. These receptors were obtained from a woman between 18 and 29 years old in good health. The CDR3 runs from the conserved cysteine through the conserved F or W. The D gene is left open where the match is weak. The size entry is marked missing in some rows and otherwise reads once, few, many or a size class.

v_gene	d_gene	abundance	j_gene	len	CDR3aa	CDR3nt
TRBV20-1	TRBD2	once	TRBJ2-1	18	CSARDPGASGSSYNERFF	TGCAGTGCTAGAGATCCCGGGGCTAGCGGGAGCTCCTACAATGAGCGGTTCTTC
TRBV4-2	-	few	TRBJ1-4	15	CASSRLQGANEKLFF	TGTGCCAGCAGCCGCCTACAGGGAGCTAATGAAAAACTGTTTTTT
TRBV20-1	TRBD2	few	TRBJ2-7	16	CSASPRAGGATYEQYF	TGCAGTGCTAGCCCCCGGGCGGGGGGCGCGACATACGAGCAGTACTTC
TRBV5-3	-	once	TRBJ2-3	15	CARSFGQATTDTQYF	TGTGCCAGAAGCTTTGGGCAGGCGACTACAGATACGCAGTATTTT
TRBV20-1	-	-	TRBJ1-1	12	CSARHKDTEAFF	TGCAGTGCTAGACACAAAGACACTGAAGCTTTCTTT
TRBV12-5	TRBD2	-	TRBJ2-7	20	CASGLPRRGGLAGGQNEQYF	TGTGCTAGTGGTTTGCCTCGGAGGGGAGGGCTAGCGGGGGGGCAAAATGAGCAGTACTTC
TRBV6-1	-	-	TRBJ1-1	17	CASKMGHTLIRDTEAFF	TGTGCCAGCAAGATGGGCCACACCTTAATCCGGGACACTGAAGCTTTCTTT
TRBV6-5	-	few	TRBJ1-2	16	CASSYAGKVKNYGYTF	TGTGCCAGCAGTTATGCAGGGAAAGTGAAGAACTATGGCTACACCTTC
TRBV29-1	TRBD1	few	TRBJ2-3	13	CSDADRERGTQYF	TGCAGCGACGCGGACAGGGAGAGGGGTACGCAGTATTTT
TRBV27	-	-	TRBJ2-7	13	CASSLYSPYEQYF	TGTGCCAGCAGTTTATACAGTCCCTACGAGCAGTACTTC
TRBV12-3/TRBV12-4	TRBD1	-	TRBJ2-4	14	CASSLALWTGQQYF	TGTGCCAGCAGTTTAGCGCTCTGGACAGGCCAGCAGTACTTC
TRBV7-9	-	-	TRBJ2-1	15	CASNSGVSGYNEQFF	TGTGCCAGCAACAGTGGGGTTTCTGGCTACAATGAGCAGTTCTTC
TRBV4-2	-	-	TRBJ1-1	13	CASSQPMNTEAFF	TGTGCCAGCAGCCAACCCATGAACACTGAAGCTTTCTTT
TRBV6-1	-	few	TRBJ1-1	11	CASGRTGPAFF	TGTGCCAGCGGGCGTACAGGGCCAGCTTTCTTT
TRBV20-1	-	few	TRBJ1-5	16	CSARESKGHGNQPQHF	TGCAGTGCTAGAGAGAGTAAGGGGCACGGCAATCAGCCCCAGCATTTT
TRBV10-3	-	few	TRBJ2-5	15	CAISESAGSGETQYF	TGTGCCATCAGTGAGTCGGCAGGGTCGGGTGAGACCCAGTACTTC
TRBV5-1	-	-	TRBJ2-7	14	CASSLARTQSEQYF	TGCGCCAGCAGCTTGGCCCGTACGCAGTCCGAGCAGTACTTC
TRBV6-5	TRBD1	-	TRBJ1-1	16	CASSPILQGRHTEAFF	TGTGCCAGCAGCCCGATCCTACAGGGGAGACACACTGAAGCTTTCTTT
TRBV7-2	TRBD1	few	TRBJ2-7	16	CASSTKLGTGITEQYF	TGTGCCAGCAGCACGAAACTAGGGACAGGGATCACCGAGCAGTACTTC
TRBV6-1	-	-	TRBJ2-2	13	CASRRDNTGELFF	TGTGCCAGCAGACGGGATAACACCGGGGAGCTGTTTTTT
TRBV21-1	-	-	TRBJ2-1	18	CASSNGPQPVPSGDEQFF	TGTGCCAGCAGCAATGGGCCCCAGCCAGTACCTTCAGGTGATGAGCAGTTCTTC
TRBV29-1	-	few	TRBJ2-2	13	CSADSSSTGELFF	TGCAGCGCGGACAGCTCGAGTACCGGGGAGCTGTTTTTT
TRBV4-1	TRBD2	-	TRBJ2-7	18	CASSRTSGGQSSYNEQYF	TGCGCCAGCAGCCGAACTAGCGGGGGGCAAAGCTCCTACAATGAGCAGTACTTC
TRBV20-1	-	-	TRBJ2-7	12	CSASEVHYEQYF	TGCAGTGCTAGTGAGGTCCACTACGAGCAGTACTTC
TRBV12-3/TRBV12-4	TRBD1	-	TRBJ1-2	14	CASSAPGQGQGYTF	TGTGCCAGCAGTGCCCCCGGACAGGGACAAGGCTACACCTTC
TRBV9	-	few	TRBJ2-1	15	CASSVEGLSYNEQFF	TGTGCCAGCAGCGTGGAGGGGCTCTCCTACAATGAGCAGTTCTTC
TRBV5-1	-	-	TRBJ1-1	14	CASSLERRRTEVFF	TGCGCCAGCAGCTTGGAGCGGCGGAGGACTGAAGTTTTCTTT
TRBV6-5	TRBD2	-	TRBJ2-1	13	CASSYSTRGVPFF	TGTGCCAGCAGTTACTCGACACGGGGGGTTCCGTTCTTC
TRBV12-3/TRBV12-4	-	once	TRBJ2-3	15	CASSPWDWGPDTQYF	TGTGCCAGCAGCCCCTGGGACTGGGGGCCAGATACGCAGTATTTT
TRBV15	TRBD2	few	TRBJ2-1	13	CATSRGGGDEQFF	TGTGCCACCAGCAGAGGGGGAGGGGATGAGCAGTTCTTC
TRBV5-4	TRBD1	once	TRBJ1-2	14	CASSLMTGGGGYTF	TGTGCCAGCAGCTTAATGACAGGGGGCGGCGGCTACACCTTC
TRBV4-3	-	-	TRBJ1-4	19	CASSQVSARIAGANEKLFF	TGCGCCAGCAGCCAAGTTTCCGCAAGAATTGCCGGGGCTAATGAAAAACTGTTTTTT
TRBV7-8	TRBD1	-	TRBJ1-1	17	CASSSPFGQGLNTEAFF	TGTGCCAGCAGCAGCCCATTTGGACAGGGCCTAAACACTGAAGCTTTCTTT
TRBV12-3/TRBV12-4	-	-	TRBJ1-2	12	CASSFRRYGYIF	TGTGCCAGCAGTTTTCGGAGGTATGGCTACATCTTC
TRBV7-3	-	-	TRBJ2-3	16	CASSHLGGLSTDTQYF	TGTGCCAGCAGCCACCTTGGGGGACTCTCCACAGATACGCAGTATTTT
TRBV7-9	TRBD2	few	TRBJ2-7	15	CASSTRTSGHYEQYF	TGTGCCAGCAGCACGCGGACTAGCGGGCACTACGAGCAGTACTTC
TRBV6-1	TRBD2	few	TRBJ2-5	15	CASTVEVAGAGTQYF	TGTGCCAGCACCGTTGAAGTAGCGGGAGCCGGTACCCAGTACTTC
TRBV7-8	-	-	TRBJ2-7	16	CASTKRGPMSSYERYF	TGTGCCAGCACCAAGCGAGGCCCCATGAGCTCCTACGAGCGGTACTTC
TRBV6-5	TRBD2	few	TRBJ2-7	15	CATYSTSLPPYEQYF	TGTGCCACCTACTCGACTAGCCTGCCTCCCTACGAGCAGTACTTC
TRBV5-6	-	few	TRBJ2-1	15	CASRLGSVRLNEQFF	TGTGCCAGCAGGCTTGGGAGTGTACGGCTCAATGAGCAGTTCTTC
TRBV29-1	-	few	TRBJ2-3	15	CSVVNTGTSTDTQYF	TGCAGCGTTGTAAATACCGGCACGTCCACAGATACGCAGTATTTT
TRBV29-1	-	-	TRBJ2-2	12	CSVVAGKGELFF	TGCAGCGTTGTGGCAGGAAAAGGGGAGCTGTTTTTT
TRBV4-2	TRBD2	-	TRBJ2-3	16	CASKGWASGTTDTQYF	TGTGCCAGCAAGGGTTGGGCTAGCGGGACCACAGATACGCAGTATTTT
TRBV20-1	TRBD1	-	TRBJ2-7	15	CSASSTGGFSYEQYF	TGCAGTGCTAGCTCGACAGGGGGTTTCTCCTACGAGCAGTACTTC
TRBV12-3/TRBV12-4	-	-	TRBJ2-7	16	CASTPSGRASYNEQYF	TGTGCCAGCACCCCGTCTGGGCGGGCCAGCTACAATGAGCAGTACTTC
TRBV29-1	-	few	TRBJ2-3	15	CSVETGDSSTDTQYF	TGCAGCGTTGAAACTGGGGATTCTAGCACAGATACGCAGTATTTT